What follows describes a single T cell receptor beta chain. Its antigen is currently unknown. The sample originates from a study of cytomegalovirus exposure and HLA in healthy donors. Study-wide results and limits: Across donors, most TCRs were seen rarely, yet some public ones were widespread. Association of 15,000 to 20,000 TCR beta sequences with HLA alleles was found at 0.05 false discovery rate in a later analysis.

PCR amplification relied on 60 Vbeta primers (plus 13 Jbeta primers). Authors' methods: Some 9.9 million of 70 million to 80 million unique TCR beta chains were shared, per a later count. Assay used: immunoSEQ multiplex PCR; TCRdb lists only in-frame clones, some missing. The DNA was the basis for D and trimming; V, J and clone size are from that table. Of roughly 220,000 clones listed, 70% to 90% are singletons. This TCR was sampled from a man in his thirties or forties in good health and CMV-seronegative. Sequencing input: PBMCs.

The DNA for the CDR3 is TGTGCCAGCAGCCCGACTAGCGGGGAGGATACGCAGTATTTT. It encodes CASSPTSGEDTQYF. This rearrangement joins TRBV7-3 to TRBJ2-3, with TRBD2 matching over 11 bases. The junction had 4 bases not matched to a gene; V was cut back by 5 bases and J by 6 bases. The CDR3 sequence is 14 residues long. Per the germline V gene, CDR1 is SGHTA and CDR2 is FQGTGA.